This T cell receptor (beta chain) was identified in a study of CD8 T cells in ankylosing spondylitis. This clonotype occurred many times. Germline V CDR1 and CDR2: MGHDK, SYGVNS. CDR3 length: 15 residues. Germline trimming cut 6 bases from V and 3 bases from J; bases unmatched to any gene: 9. TCRdb analysed the 5' RACE reads with MiXCR anew, one entry per CDR3 protein. The table has around 330,000 distinct CDR3 sequences, roughly 10% seen once; the top ten hold roughly a tenth. The sample consisted of blood, either unsorted or a sorted T cell fraction (not recorded which). The V gene is TRBV25-1, the J gene TRBJ2-3; 7 nucleotides align to TRBD2. The TCR originated in a female donor with ankylosing spondylitis or in good health (not recorded which). The DNA for the CDR3 is TGTGCCAGCAGCCCCCCAGCGGGGTGGACAGATACGCAGTATTTT. As protein: CASSPPAGWTDTQYF.